These T cell receptor beta chains were read from a single sample in a study of siplizumab effects on memory and regulatory T cells. Produced via immunoSEQ multiplex PCR; TCRdb's table is partial and in-frame only. The data contain approximately 50,000 clones, roughly 92% of them singletons. Source material: CD8+ T cells sorted from blood. All receptors derive from a human donor in good health. CDR3s include the opening cysteine and the closing phenylalanine or tryptophan. A D gene is named only where the DNA matches it firmly. For some rows the clone size is stated as once, few or many, or as a class when expanded; others skip it.

cdr3_aa: CASSLALGVVAHEQFF; cdr3_nt: TGTGCCAGCAGCTTAGCGTTGGGGGTTGTAGCCCATGAGCAGTTCTTC; d_call: -; j_call: TRBJ2-1; v_call: TRBV7-9; clone_size: -
cdr3_aa: CASSERQGALNQPQHF; cdr3_nt: TGTGCCAGTAGCGAGCGACAGGGTGCCCTCAATCAGCCCCAGCATTTT; d_call: TRBD1; j_call: TRBJ1-5; v_call: TRBV19; clone_size: -
cdr3_aa: CASSGTSGTYEQYF; cdr3_nt: TGTGCCAGCAGTGGGACTAGCGGTACCTACGAGCAGTACTTC; d_call: TRBD2; j_call: TRBJ2-7; v_call: TRBV5-4; clone_size: -
cdr3_aa: CASSLFTAGGYNQPQHF; cdr3_nt: TGTGCCAGCAGTTTGTTTACCGCCGGGGGATACAATCAGCCCCAGCATTTT; d_call: -; j_call: TRBJ1-5; v_call: TRBV28; clone_size: -
cdr3_aa: CASHTGTRDEKLFF; cdr3_nt: TGTGCCAGCCATACCGGGACTCGGGATGAAAAACTGTTTTTT; d_call: -; j_call: TRBJ1-4; v_call: TRBV19; clone_size: -
cdr3_aa: CASSPRTLRVDTQYF; cdr3_nt: TGTGCCAGCAGCCCGAGGACGCTCCGGGTAGATACGCAGTATTTT; d_call: -; j_call: TRBJ2-3; v_call: TRBV28; clone_size: -
cdr3_aa: CASSSREGEVGGYTF; cdr3_nt: TGTGCCAGCAGCTCCCGGGAAGGGGAGGTGGGTGGCTACACCTTC; d_call: -; j_call: TRBJ1-2; v_call: TRBV11-2; clone_size: -
cdr3_aa: CASSAGDRAYEQYF; cdr3_nt: TGTGCCAGCAGCGCCGGGGACAGGGCTTACGAGCAGTACTTC; d_call: TRBD1; j_call: TRBJ2-7; v_call: TRBV9; clone_size: -
cdr3_aa: CASSPLPRLADTQYF; cdr3_nt: TGTGCCAGCTCACCACTCCCCAGGTTGGCAGATACGCAGTATTTT; d_call: -; j_call: TRBJ2-3; v_call: TRBV18; clone_size: -
cdr3_aa: CASSVPTSGTPYEQYF; cdr3_nt: TGTGCCAGCAGCGTTCCGACTAGCGGGACCCCCTACGAGCAGTACTTC; d_call: TRBD2; j_call: TRBJ2-7; v_call: TRBV5-4; clone_size: -
cdr3_aa: CASSLVQGLNEQFF; cdr3_nt: TGTGCCAGCAGCTTGGTACAGGGCCTTAATGAGCAGTTCTTC; d_call: -; j_call: TRBJ2-1; v_call: TRBV5-6; clone_size: -
cdr3_aa: CATSPPGTEAFF; cdr3_nt: TGTGCCACCTCGCCCCCCGGCACTGAAGCTTTCTTT; d_call: -; j_call: TRBJ1-1; v_call: TRBV19; clone_size: -
cdr3_aa: CASGGTSYEQYF; cdr3_nt: TGTGCCAGTGGCGGAACCTCCTACGAGCAGTACTTC; d_call: -; j_call: TRBJ2-7; v_call: TRBV10-3; clone_size: -
cdr3_aa: CASSLIFRLGEVNTEAFF; cdr3_nt: TGTGCCAGCAGTTTAATTTTTCGTTTGGGGGAAGTAAACACTGAAGCTTTCTTT; d_call: -; j_call: TRBJ1-1; v_call: TRBV27; clone_size: -
cdr3_aa: CASSVGVGYAEAFF; cdr3_nt: TGTGCCAGCAGCGTAGGTGTCGGGTACGCTGAAGCTTTCTTT; d_call: -; j_call: TRBJ1-1; v_call: TRBV9; clone_size: -
cdr3_aa: CASSFNGQGYDGYTF; cdr3_nt: TGTGCCAGCAGTTTCAACGGGCAGGGGTATGATGGCTACACCTTC; d_call: -; j_call: TRBJ1-2; v_call: TRBV27; clone_size: -
cdr3_aa: CASSGEYSGSVSGELFF; cdr3_nt: TGTGCCAGCAGCGGAGAGTATAGCGGGAGTGTTTCCGGGGAGCTGTTTTTT; d_call: TRBD2; j_call: TRBJ2-2; v_call: TRBV9; clone_size: -
cdr3_aa: CASSLGEYTGTTEAFF; cdr3_nt: TGTGCCAGCAGCTTGGGAGAATATACAGGGACGACTGAAGCTTTCTTT; d_call: -; j_call: TRBJ1-1; v_call: TRBV5-8; clone_size: -
cdr3_aa: CASTERDEQFF; cdr3_nt: TGCGCCAGCACCGAGAGGGATGAGCAGTTCTTC; d_call: -; j_call: TRBJ2-1; v_call: TRBV5-1; clone_size: -
cdr3_aa: CASSWRDRRPYEQYF; cdr3_nt: TGTGCCAGCAGCTGGAGGGACAGGCGCCCCTACGAGCAGTACTTC; d_call: TRBD1; j_call: TRBJ2-7; v_call: TRBV5-6; clone_size: -
cdr3_aa: CASSDGGYYEQYF; cdr3_nt: TGTGCCAGCAGTGATGGAGGCTACTACGAGCAGTACTTC; d_call: -; j_call: TRBJ2-7; v_call: TRBV25-1; clone_size: -
cdr3_aa: CASSQDGGAGIDTGELFF; cdr3_nt: TGTGCCAGCAGCCAAGATGGTGGAGCGGGGATAGATACCGGGGAGCTGTTTTTT; d_call: TRBD2; j_call: TRBJ2-2; v_call: TRBV4-2; clone_size: few
cdr3_aa: CAIKGGDYNEQFF; cdr3_nt: TGTGCCATCAAGGGGGGAGACTACAATGAGCAGTTCTTC; d_call: -; j_call: TRBJ2-1; v_call: TRBV10-3; clone_size: -
cdr3_aa: CASSTGAYYEQYF; cdr3_nt: TGTGCCAGCAGTACAGGGGCCTACTACGAGCAGTACTTC; d_call: TRBD1; j_call: TRBJ2-7; v_call: TRBV6-5; clone_size: -
cdr3_aa: CASSPGGRVGETQYF; cdr3_nt: TGTGCCAGCAGCCCAGGCGGGAGAGTCGGAGAGACCCAGTACTTC; d_call: TRBD2; j_call: TRBJ2-5; v_call: TRBV9; clone_size: -
cdr3_aa: CASSIEGSYGYTF; cdr3_nt: TGTGCCAGCAGTATTGAAGGTAGCTATGGCTACACCTTC; d_call: -; j_call: TRBJ1-2; v_call: TRBV28; clone_size: -
cdr3_aa: CASSPLAGSTDTQYF; cdr3_nt: TGCGCCAGCAGCCCTCTAGCGGGGAGCACAGATACGCAGTATTTT; d_call: TRBD2; j_call: TRBJ2-3; v_call: TRBV4-1; clone_size: -
cdr3_aa: CASSSPGQGGEQYF; cdr3_nt: TGTGCCAGCAGCTCGCCGGGACAAGGGGGCGAGCAGTACTTC; d_call: -; j_call: TRBJ2-7; v_call: TRBV7-9; clone_size: -
cdr3_aa: CASSQVVSQGYGYTF; cdr3_nt: TGCGCCAGCAGCCAAGTAGTGAGTCAGGGCTATGGCTACACCTTC; d_call: -; j_call: TRBJ1-2; v_call: TRBV4-1; clone_size: -
cdr3_aa: CAWSVLQGARNTEAFF; cdr3_nt: TGTGCCTGGAGTGTACTCCAGGGGGCGCGGAACACTGAAGCTTTCTTT; d_call: TRBD1; j_call: TRBJ1-1; v_call: TRBV30; clone_size: -
cdr3_aa: CASSQVLGDEQYF; cdr3_nt: TGCGCCAGCAGCCAAGTGTTAGGGGACGAGCAGTACTTC; d_call: -; j_call: TRBJ2-7; v_call: TRBV4-1; clone_size: -
cdr3_aa: CASSIEDRGVHESGANVLTF; cdr3_nt: TGTGCCAGTAGTATAGAGGACAGGGGGGTTCACGAATCTGGGGCCAACGTCCTGACTTTC; d_call: TRBD1; j_call: TRBJ2-6; v_call: TRBV19; clone_size: -
cdr3_aa: CASTVGGDGYGYTF; cdr3_nt: TGTGCCAGCACCGTCGGGGGGGACGGCTATGGCTACACCTTC; d_call: -; j_call: TRBJ1-2; v_call: TRBV9; clone_size: -
cdr3_aa: CASSIGAGIRVIATNEKLFF; cdr3_nt: TGTGCCAGTAGTATAGGGGCTGGAATCCGGGTCATTGCCACTAATGAAAAACTGTTTTTT; d_call: -; j_call: TRBJ1-4; v_call: TRBV19; clone_size: -
cdr3_aa: CASRDRGMPTGELFF; cdr3_nt: TGTGCCAGTCGGGACAGGGGAATGCCCACCGGGGAGCTGTTTTTT; d_call: TRBD1; j_call: TRBJ2-2; v_call: TRBV2; clone_size: medium-sized
cdr3_aa: CASSIDTQETQYF; cdr3_nt: TGTGCCAGTAGTATCGACACCCAAGAGACCCAGTACTTC; d_call: -; j_call: TRBJ2-5; v_call: TRBV19; clone_size: -
cdr3_aa: CASSKSGRANEQYF; cdr3_nt: TGTGCCAGCAGCAAAAGCGGGAGGGCCAACGAGCAGTACTTC; d_call: TRBD2; j_call: TRBJ2-7; v_call: TRBV28; clone_size: -
cdr3_aa: CASSPGPTVAITEAFF; cdr3_nt: TGTGCCAGCAGCCCGGGTCCCACAGTGGCAATCACTGAAGCTTTCTTT; d_call: -; j_call: TRBJ1-1; v_call: TRBV7-9; clone_size: -
cdr3_aa: CASSPSARADENTIYF; cdr3_nt: TGTGCCAGCAGTCCGTCGGCGAGGGCGGATGAAAACACCATATATTTT; d_call: -; j_call: TRBJ1-3; v_call: TRBV27; clone_size: -
cdr3_aa: CASSIRTSLNEAFF; cdr3_nt: TGTGCCAGTAGTATACGGACTTCGTTAAATGAAGCTTTCTTT; d_call: -; j_call: TRBJ1-1; v_call: TRBV19; clone_size: -
cdr3_aa: CASSPNILPVPGTGTNNEQFF; cdr3_nt: TGTGCCAGCAGTCCGAACATATTACCCGTTCCCGGGACAGGGACGAATAATGAGCAGTTCTTC; d_call: TRBD1; j_call: TRBJ2-1; v_call: TRBV27; clone_size: -
cdr3_aa: CATSRDGSGEQYF; cdr3_nt: TGTGCCACCAGCAGAGACGGGAGCGGCGAGCAGTACTTC; d_call: -; j_call: TRBJ2-7; v_call: TRBV15; clone_size: -
cdr3_aa: CASSHKIRYEQYF; cdr3_nt: TGCGCCAGCAGCCACAAGATCAGATACGAGCAGTACTTC; d_call: -; j_call: TRBJ2-7; v_call: TRBV4-1; clone_size: once
cdr3_aa: CASSEARDFYEQYF; cdr3_nt: TGTGCCAGCAGTGAGGCCAGGGACTTCTACGAGCAGTACTTC; d_call: -; j_call: TRBJ2-7; v_call: TRBV28; clone_size: once
cdr3_aa: CAISGRAGEEDEQYF; cdr3_nt: TGTGCCATCAGTGGTCGAGCGGGAGAGGAGGACGAGCAGTACTTC; d_call: TRBD2; j_call: TRBJ2-7; v_call: TRBV10-3; clone_size: once